The 8 T cell receptor beta chains in this list originate from one sample, sequenced in a study of beta chain features in type 1 diabetes. Investigators reverse transcribed all isolated RNA, so they sequenced expressed TCRB transcripts. Method: immunoSEQ multiplex PCR; TCRdb's copy keeps in-frame clones and lacks some. The repertoire consists of some 640,000 clones, with 11% to 15% occurring once and the leading ten covering nearly 0.04%. The study's findings and limits: In every one of the four CD4+ subsets, TCRB CDR3s were moderately but significantly shorter in Type 1 diabetes patients.

For these receptors, no antigen is known. Sequenced input: naive CD4+ T cells from blood. These receptors all come from a man between 18 and 29 years old with type 1 diabetes.

This chain links TRBV15 with TRBJ2-3; D unresolved. CDR1 and CDR2 (germline): LNHNV, YYDKDF (reference sequence). Trimming shortened V by 1 base and J by 5 bases, and 10 bases separated the two germline ends. This CDR3 is 14 amino acids long. CDR3 loop: CATSRGPTIDTQYF. The CDR3 coding sequence is TGTGCCACCAGCAGAGGCCCAACGATAGATACGCAGTATTTT.

This clone was observed a handful of times. The chain couples TRBV30 to TRBJ2-5; maybe TRBD1 (6 bases). The CDR3 sequence is 15 residues long. The germline V gene has CDR1 GTSNPN and CDR2 SVGIG (reference sequence). The V end lost 1 base, the J end lost 5 bases, and 17 bases lay between the germline ends. In DNA, the CDR3 is TGTGCCTGGAGTGGGGGGCTCCATCGATTCGAGACCCAGTACTTC. Its protein product is CAWSGGLHRFETQYF.

V usage is TRBV10-3 and J usage is TRBJ2-5, with 7 bases matching TRBD2. Trimming removed 7 bases from V and 2 bases from J; junction bases left unmatched: 4. Germline V gives CDR1 ENHRY, CDR2 SYGVKD. The CDR3 is 13 residues long. CDR3 residues: CAITAGEQETQYF. CDR3 bases: TGTGCCATCACCGCGGGAGAACAAGAGACCCAGTACTTC.

The chain uses TRBV7-9 and TRBJ1-1; D perhaps matches TRBD1 (5 bases). This CDR3 has 14 amino acids. With 10 bases removed from V and 6 bases from J, the gap between germline ends came to 21 bases. Germline CDR1 SEHNR, CDR2 FQNEAQ (reference sequence). The CDR3 DNA reads as TGTGCCACCTACCCCGGGACGGGGATGGCTGAAGCTTTCTTT. It translates to CATYPGTGMAEAFF.

This clone was observed a handful of times. J is TRBJ2-5 and V is TRBV6-5; 8 bases are shared with TRBD2. CDR3 length: 16 residues. V was pared by 2 bases and J by 0 bases, with 5 bases of the junction left unmatched. CDR1 and CDR2 from the germline V gene are MNHEY and SVGAGI. CDR3 amino acids: CASSYGLAGYQETQYF. In DNA form, the CDR3 reads TGTGCCAGCAGTTACGGGCTAGCGGGCTACCAAGAGACCCAGTACTTC.

This clone was detected a few times. The chain carries TRBV9 and TRBJ2-1; weak D call: TRBD1 (5 bases). Looked up from germline, CDR1 is SGDLS and CDR2 is YYNGEE. CDR3 length equals 15 residues. V lost 1 base, J lost 8 bases, and 16 bases lay in between. This chain's CDR3 is CASSVWSAGIDEQFF. Written as DNA, the CDR3 is TGTGCCAGCAGCGTATGGTCTGCAGGGATCGATGAGCAGTTCTTC.

This chain joins TRBV4-1 and TRBJ1-2, with D maybe TRBD1 (5 bases). In germline, CDR1 is MGHRA, CDR2 YSYEKL. V dropped 0 bases and J dropped 4 bases, with 12 bases sitting between them. This CDR3 region has 15 residues. CDR3 region: CASSQDGGRGYGYTF. The CDR3 DNA reads TGCGCCAGCAGCCAAGATGGGGGGAGAGGCTATGGCTACACCTTC.

This clone was found a few times. The chain uses TRBV11-2 and TRBJ1-1; D remains ambiguous. Trimming removed 5 bases from V and 0 bases from J, with 7 bases in between. This CDR3 has 13 amino acids. From germline, CDR1 is SGHAT and CDR2 FQNNGV. DNA for the CDR3: TGTGCCAGCAGCCTGAGGATGAACACTGAAGCTTTCTTT. It yields the protein CASSLRMNTEAFF.